These T cell receptor beta chains were read from a single sample in a study of breast tumors, draining lymph nodes, adjacent tissues. TCRdb re-derived calls from the multiplex PCR reads in MiXCR, one entry per CDR3 protein. This sample has around 290,000 distinct CDR3 sequences; 30% to 35% occur once, and the top ten carry 0.85% to 1.3%. The sample comprised axillary lymph node tissue. Receptors originate from a female donor with breast cancer. Some clones in this sample may be carry-over from other donors' samples. CDR3s include the opening cysteine and the closing phenylalanine or tryptophan. D genes are given only for firm matches. Size is omitted from some rows. Given values are once, few, many or a class for expanded clones.

size,D,J,V,CDR3,DNA
many,TRBD2,TRBJ2-7,TRBV20-1,CSAETVGAGAYEQYF,TGCAGTGCTGAGACGGTCGGAGCGGGAGCTTACGAGCAGTACTTC
many,-,TRBJ2-5,TRBV19,CASSPGPVLGTQYF,TGTGCCAGTAGTCCGGGTCCCGTGTTGGGGACCCAGTACTTC
many,TRBD1,TRBJ2-7,TRBV15,CATGRDRVHYEQYF,TGTGCCACCGGGAGGGACAGGGTCCACTACGAGCAGTACTTC
-,TRBD1,TRBJ1-2,TRBV11-3,CASSWDRNGYTF,TGTGCCAGCAGCTGGGACAGAAATGGCTACACCTTC
many,-,TRBJ2-1,TRBV29-1,CSVEDRRGGSEQFF,TGCAGCGTTGAAGATCGAAGAGGGGGTAGTGAGCAGTTCTTC
-,TRBD2,TRBJ2-3,TRBV24-1,CATSDLGSREGHDTQYF,TGTGCCACCAGTGATTTAGGTTCGCGGGAGGGCCACGATACGCAGTATTTT
many,-,TRBJ2-5,TRBV11-3,CASSPRRTVRETQYF,TGTGCCAGCAGCCCCAGAAGGACGGTCCGGGAGACCCAGTACTTC
once,TRBD2,TRBJ2-1,TRBV25-1,CASSDSLAGGSGGEQFF,TGTGCCAGCAGTGACTCATTAGCGGGAGGCTCAGGGGGTGAGCAGTTCTTC
many,-,TRBJ1-5,TRBV12-5,CASGFNQPQHF,TGTGCTAGTGGTTTCAATCAGCCCCAGCATTTT
many,TRBD2,TRBJ2-7,TRBV19,CASSMASGSYEQYF,TGTGCCAGTAGTATGGCTAGCGGGAGCTACGAGCAGTACTTC
-,-,TRBJ1-1,TRBV7-9,CASSQVRVDTEAFF,TGCGCCAGCAGCCAAGTCCGAGTGGACACTGAAGCTTTCTTT
-,-,TRBJ2-1,TRBV25-1,CASSFYICSALSHRADEQFF,-
many,-,TRBJ1-4,TRBV7-8,CASSRRRTDNEKLFF,TGTGCCAGCAGTAGAAGGAGGACGGATAATGAAAAACTGTTTTTT
many,-,TRBJ2-1,TRBV15,CATSRDLVDGEEQFF,TGTGCCACCAGCAGAGATCTCGTAGACGGGGAAGAGCAGTTCTTC
many,TRBD2,TRBJ2-2,TRBV20-1,CSARTLAGAGELFF,TGCAGTGCTAGAACGCTAGCGGGAGCCGGGGAGCTGTTTTTT
many,-,TRBJ2-1,TRBV6-4,CASSLMGGSTYNEQFF,TGTGCCAGCAGTCTCATGGGCGGTTCCACCTACAATGAGCAGTTCTTC
many,TRBD2,TRBJ2-7,TRBV7-2,CASSLKLGGRANEQYF,TGTGCCAGCAGCTTAAAATTAGGTGGGAGGGCAAACGAGCAGTACTTC
few,-,TRBJ1-1,TRBV6-4,CASSVESNTEAFF,TGTGCCAGCAGTGTCGAGTCGAACACTGAAGCTTTCTTT
many,-,TRBJ1-2,TRBV6-2/TRBV6-3,CASGRYGYTF,TGTGCCAGCGGACGCTATGGCTACACCTTC
many,TRBD2,TRBJ2-7,TRBV5-1,CASSLDGSGPLVFF,TGCGCCAGCAGCTTGGATGGTAGCGGGCCCCTAGTGTTCTTC
-,-,TRBJ2-7,TRBV6-5,CASSSQGGGAGSSYEQYF,TGTGCCAGCAGTTCCCAAGGGGGGGGAGCGGGAAGCTCCTACGAGCAGTACTTC
many,TRBD1,TRBJ1-2,TRBV29-1,CSVEGRGQASYTF,TGCAGCGTTGAAGGACGAGGACAGGCCAGCTACACCTTC
once,-,TRBJ1-1,TRBV20-1,CSAARASNTEAFF,TGCAGTGCGGCGCGGGCGTCGAACACTGAAGCTTTCTTT
-,TRBD1,TRBJ1-6,TRBV5-6,CASSLGQGSDPPLHF,TGTGCCAGCAGCTTGGGACAGGGAAGCGATCCACCCCTCCACTTT
many,-,TRBJ1-5,TRBV7-2,CASSLWGRDNQPQHF,TGTGCCAGCAGCTTATGGGGCCGGGACAATCAGCCCCAGCATTTT
-,TRBD2,TRBJ2-4,TRBV30,CAWSKGTSSNIQYF,TGTGCCTGGAGTAAGGGGACTAGTTCGAACATTCAGTACTTC
-,TRBD2,TRBJ2-1,TRBV7-9,CASSSPGLVPNEQLF,TGTGCCAGCAGCTCGCCGGGACTAGTACCCAATGAGCAGCTCTTC
many,TRBD2,TRBJ2-1,TRBV20-1,CSAPTSGRVNNEQFF,TGCAGTGCGCCGACTAGCGGGAGGGTAAACAATGAGCAGTTCTTC
many,TRBD1,TRBJ1-2,TRBV14,CASSQDDRAQKANYGYTF,TGTGCCAGCAGCCAAGATGACAGGGCCCAAAAAGCTAACTATGGCTACACCTTC
many,TRBD2,TRBJ2-2,TRBV24-1,CATSDRAGLAVTGELFF,TGTGCCACCAGTGATCGGGCCGGGCTAGCGGTCACCGGGGAGCTGTTTTTT
-,TRBD2,TRBJ2-3,TRBV6-5,CASSYSFGLAGGLTDTQYF,TGTGCCAGCAGTTACTCCTTCGGACTAGCGGGAGGTTTGACAGATACGCAGTATTTT
-,-,TRBJ2-1,TRBV24-1,CASSLIGLTFSYNEQFF,TGTGCCAGCAGTTTAATAGGTCTAACCTTTTCCTACAATGAGCAGTTCTTC
many,-,TRBJ2-7,TRBV4-1,CASSQDRARGSYEQYF,TGCGCCAGCAGCCAAGATCGCGCAAGGGGGTCCTACGAGCAGTACTTC
-,TRBD2,TRBJ2-5,TRBV30,CAWSGGGFRETQYF,TGTGCCTGGAGTGGGGGGGGATTTCGAGAGACCCAGTACTTC
many,TRBD2,TRBJ2-1,TRBV19,CASSPDDGSGRSNEQFF,TGTGCCAGTAGTCCCGACGATGGTAGCGGGAGATCAAATGAGCAGTTCTTC
-,TRBD1,TRBJ2-4,TRBV6-6,CASSPDRANIQYF,TGTGCCAGCAGTCCGGACAGGGCTAACATTCAGTACTTC
-,-,TRBJ2-1,TRBV5-1,CASSVDRAPGGNERFF,TGCGCCAGCAGCGTTGACAGGGCCCCCGGGGGCAATGAGCGGTTCTTC
many,-,TRBJ2-2,TRBV10-2,CASSENTGWSGELFF,TGCGCCAGCAGTGAAAACACAGGGTGGTCCGGGGAGCTGTTTTTT
-,TRBD1,TRBJ2-3,TRBV29-1,CSAHRQGGDTQYF,TGCAGCGCCCACAGACAGGGGGGGGATACGCAGTATTTT
many,TRBD1,TRBJ1-5,TRBV12-3/TRBV12-4,CASSSGQDYQPQHF,TGTGCCAGCAGTTCCGGACAGGACTATCAGCCCCAGCATTTT
few,-,TRBJ1-2,TRBV6-1,CASSEGSGYYGYTF,TGTGCCAGCAGTGAGGGGTCCGGTTACTATGGCTACACCTTC